This is a list of T cell receptor beta chains from one sample in a study of blood T cells in healthy people across ages. One entry per CDR3 protein results from TCRdb running MiXCR on the 5' RACE reads. The table records 590,000 or so distinct CDR3 sequences, roughly 30% of them present only once. The sample consisted of blood. These receptors were taken from a woman aged 80 or over in good health. The CDR3 runs from the conserved cysteine through the conserved F or W. A D gene is named only where the DNA matches it firmly. Rows may omit the clone size; those that give it use once, few, many or a size class.

TRBJ2-2	TRBV5-1	TRBD1	-	TGCGCCAGCAGCGCCGACAGGGCCCTCACCGGGGAGCTGTTTTTT	CASSADRALTGELFF
TRBJ1-2	TRBV3-1	TRBD1	many	TGTGCCAGCAGCCAAGATCCAGGGGGCGGGTCCGTGGATGGCTACACCTTC	CASSQDPGGGSVDGYTF
TRBJ1-1	TRBV5-6	-	-	TGTGGCAGCAGCTCCCGGCCTACTGAAGCTTTCTTT	CGSSSRPTEAFF
TRBJ1-2	TRBV6-1	-	many	TGTGCCAGCAGTGAACCCTCGGAAGGCTACACCTTC	CASSEPSEGYTF
TRBJ1-2	TRBV29-1	-	many	TGCAGCGTTGAAGGCCCCTTACAGGGTCCGAGGAACTATGGCTACACCTTC	CSVEGPLQGPRNYGYTF
TRBJ2-3	TRBV4-2	-	-	TGTGCCAGCAGCCAAAGGGGGGGCGGGTTAGGTACGCAGTATTTT	CASSQRGGGLGTQYF
TRBJ1-2	TRBV10-3	-	-	TGTGCCATCAGTGTGGGCAGGGATGCTAACTATGGCTACACCTTC	CAISVGRDANYGYTF
TRBJ1-1	TRBV20-1	-	few	TGCAGTGCTAGAGATAGGCAGGGTGACACTGAAGCTTTCTTT	CSARDRQGDTEAFF
TRBJ2-2	TRBV5-4	TRBD1	few	TGTGCCAGCAGCTTTGACAGGGTCTTCACCGGGGAGCTGTTTTTT	CASSFDRVFTGELFF
TRBJ1-1	TRBV10-3	-	many	TGTGCCATCTTCGCAGGGCCGGGCACTGAAGCTTTCTTT	CAIFAGPGTEAFF
TRBJ1-4	TRBV28	-	many	TGTGCCAGCAGTTTGGGCAGAGTTAATGAAAAACTGTTTTTT	CASSLGRVNEKLFF
TRBJ1-2	TRBV20-1	-	many	TGCAGTGCTAGAACCCGGAACTATGGCTACACCTTC	CSARTRNYGYTF
TRBJ1-2	TRBV29-1	-	many	TGCAGCGTTGTCAGGGGACGCGGCTACACCTTC	CSVVRGRGYTF
TRBJ1-2	TRBV20-1	-	few	TGCAGTGCTAGAGATGGTGAGCTAGTGAACTATGGCTACACCTTC	CSARDGELVNYGYTF
TRBJ2-5	TRBV2	TRBD2	many	TGTGCCAGCAGAGGGACTAGCGGCTGGGAGACCCAGTACTTC	CASRGTSGWETQYF
TRBJ2-1	TRBV20-1	TRBD2	many	TGCAGTGCTAGAAGATTTTCCCGGGGGGGCTCCTACAATGAGCAGTTCTTC	CSARRFSRGGSYNEQFF
TRBJ1-6	TRBV9	-	many	TGTGCCAGCAGCGTTAAGGAGAGCTCCTATAATTCACCCCTCCACTTT	CASSVKESSYNSPLHF
TRBJ2-3	TRBV12-3/TRBV12-4	-	once	TGTGCCAGCAGTTGGCGGGCATTGAGCACAGATACGCAGTATTTT	CASSWRALSTDTQYF
TRBJ2-5	TRBV9	TRBD2	-	TGTGCCAGCAGCGCCGGTTGGGGGGGATACAATGAGCAGTACTTC	CASSAGWGGYNEQYF
TRBJ1-6	TRBV9	-	-	TGTGCCAGCAGCGTGACGACAGTCTCTGATTCACCCCCCCACTTT	CASSVTTVSDSPPHF
TRBJ2-1	TRBV7-2	TRBD1	few	TGTGCCAGCAGCTTAAGGACAGGGGGTGCCTACAATGAGCAGTTCTTC	CASSLRTGGAYNEQFF
TRBJ2-1	TRBV29-1	TRBD1	-	TGCAGCATTGAGAAGGACCGTACAGGGGGTCCCTACAATGAGCAGTTCTTC	CSIEKDRTGGPYNEQFF
TRBJ2-1	TRBV7-6	TRBD2	many	TGTGCCAGCACCCAACTAGCGGGGTCTTACAATGAGCAGTTCTTC	CASTQLAGSYNEQFF
TRBJ2-5	TRBV5-1	-	-	TGCGCCAGCAGCCCCGGGATGAGCGGGTATCTACGGGAGCAGTACTTC	CASSPGMSGYLREQYF
TRBJ2-5	TRBV6-4	-	once	TGTGCCAGCAGTAGACCAACCAATGAGCAGTACTTC	CASSRPTNEQYF
TRBJ2-7	TRBV20-1	-	once	TGCAGTGCAAACGACAACCCAACCTACGAGCAGTACTTC	CSANDNPTYEQYF
TRBJ2-1	TRBV5-6	TRBD2	-	TGTGTCAGCAGCGAAGGGACTACCATCCAAGAGACCCAGTTCTTC	CVSSEGTTIQETQFF